A single sample gave rise to the 18 T cell receptor beta chains below, sequenced in a study of T cell repertoires in cytomegalovirus infection. For these receptors, no antigen is known. TCRdb passed the reads through MiXCR, listing each CDR3 protein once. The sample has 640,000 or so distinct CDR3 sequences; around a third are singletons. The sequenced sample was cultured PBMCs, obtained from culture after CMV antigen stimulation. The source of these receptors is a human donor in good health (CMV status not recorded). Some clones in this sample may be carry-over from other donors' samples.

This clonotype was found a few times. This chain joins TRBV12-3 or TRBV12-4 and TRBJ2-3, with D uncertain. This CDR3 contains 12 residues. The germline V and J ends were trimmed by 3 bases and 5 bases, with 6 bases remaining between them. The CDR3 reads CASSLYVDTQYF. CDR3 nucleotides: TGTGCCAGCAGTTTGTACGTAGATACGCAGTATTTT.

The genes are TRBV30 and TRBJ2-2; tentatively, D is TRBD1 or TRBD2 (5 bases each). Germline V gene sequence: CDR1 GTSNPN, CDR2 SVGIG (reference sequence). V was shortened by 3 bases and J by 4 bases, with 12 bases between the two germline ends. The CDR3 has 14 amino acids. The DNA of the CDR3 is TGTGCCTGGAGGGTCGGGGCGGGCACCGGGGAGCTGTTTTTT. This gives the protein CAWRVGAGTGELFF.

This chain joins TRBV19 and TRBJ2-2, with 7 bases fitting TRBD1. V gave up 4 bases and J gave up 1 base; unmatched junction bases: 6. There are 16 residues in the CDR3. Germline V lookup: CDR1 LNHDA, CDR2 SQIVND (reference sequence). This CDR3 reads CASSNRGSGNTGELFF. For the CDR3, the DNA is TGTGCCAGTAGTAACAGGGGAAGTGGGAACACCGGGGAGCTGTTTTTT.

This clonotype was picked up a small number of times. The gene calls are TRBV6-1 and TRBJ1-1; 7 bases match TRBD1. Germline V gives CDR1 MNHNS, CDR2 SASEGT. The ends lost 6 bases at V and 4 bases at J; junction bases unmatched: 8. The CDR3 length is 14 residues. This CDR3 is CASRADRETTEAFF. Here the CDR3 DNA reads TGTGCCAGCAGGGCTGACAGGGAGACCACTGAAGCTTTCTTT.

This clonotype was observed a handful of times. The rearrangement uses TRBV7-4 and TRBJ1-2; D is unclear. Germline CDR1 and CDR2: SGHVT and SQSDAQ. Trimming pared 4 bases from V and 5 bases from J, leaving 8 bases between. The CDR3 is 12 amino acids. The CDR3: CASSSHSYGYTF. The CDR3 DNA follows: TGTGCCAGCAGCTCACACTCTTATGGCTACACCTTC.

V gene TRBV19 combines with J gene TRBJ1-5; TRBD1 might be the D (6 bases). V was shortened by 4 bases and J by 3 bases, with 19 bases between the two germline ends. The CDR3 has 17 residues. The germline V gene has CDR1 LNHDA and CDR2 SQIVND (reference sequence). The CDR3 here is CASSKHRQEGSNQPQHF. The CDR3 region has the DNA TGTGCCAGTAGTAAGCACCGACAGGAGGGCTCCAATCAGCCCCAGCATTTT.

This clonotype was detected a few times. This chain connects TRBV7-9 to TRBJ2-7; D gene uncertain. V lost 5 bases to trimming and J lost 2 bases, with 10 bases between them. This CDR3 is 13 amino acids long. Looked up from germline, CDR1 is SEHNR and CDR2 is FQNEAQ (reference sequence). The CDR3 spells CASSTHDPYEQYF. CDR3 nucleotide sequence: TGTGCCAGCAGCACCCACGACCCCTACGAGCAGTACTTC.

This rearrangement joins TRBV6-2 or TRBV6-3 to TRBJ2-4; D remains ambiguous. Trimming left V 6 bases short and J 6 bases short, with 6 bases between. The length of the CDR3 is 11 residues. Germline V lookup: CDR1 MNHEY, CDR2 SVGEGT. The CDR3 DNA reads TGTGCCAGCAGGAGACTAAACATTCAGTACTTC. Residues: CASRRLNIQYF.

In its sample, this clonotype was seen a few times. The rearrangement joins TRBV20-1 to TRBJ1-2; D not resolved. Germline assignment: CDR1 DFQATT and CDR2 SNEGSKA (reference sequence). The V and J ends lost 4 bases and 0 bases respectively, with 9 bases between them. The CDR3 is made up of 13 amino acids. The CDR3 sequence is CSATVPSNYGYTF. The CDR3 DNA reads TGCAGTGCTACAGTTCCTTCTAACTATGGCTACACCTTC.

V gene TRBV7-3 combines with J gene TRBJ1-6; D may be TRBD1 (5 bases). Germline V gene lookup returns CDR1 SGHTA and CDR2 FQGTGA. The CDR3 runs 16 residues. V was shortened by 5 bases and J by 6 bases, with 17 bases between the two germline ends. CDR3 sequence: CASSPSGGEANSPLHF. Written as DNA, the CDR3 is TGTGCCAGCAGCCCCAGTGGGGGTGAAGCTAATTCACCCCTCCACTTT.

The sample holds a few counts of this clonotype. J is TRBJ2-3 and V is TRBV7-2; TRBD2 matches 10 bases. Trimming removed 2 bases from V and 8 bases from J; junction bases left unmatched: 10. CDR1 and CDR2 from the germline V gene are SGHTA and FQGNSA. There are 16 residues in the CDR3. Here the CDR3 DNA reads TGTGCCAGCAGCTTATTCGCTAGCGGGAGTTTTGCTACGCAGTATTTT. Its protein is CASSLFASGSFATQYF.

V gene TRBV28 combines with J gene TRBJ2-2, with a tentative D call TRBD1 (5 bases). Germline V gene lookup returns CDR1 MDHEN and CDR2 SYDVKM. V was clipped by 3 bases and J by 4 bases, with 12 bases between them. The CDR3 extends over 15 amino acids. The CDR3 region is CASSFGGAATGELFF. The CDR3 region has the DNA TGTGCCAGCAGTTTTGGTGGGGCGGCCACCGGGGAGCTGTTTTTT.

This clonotype was seen only a few times. This chain connects TRBV7-2 to TRBJ1-4; 8 bases are shared with TRBD1. V dropped 4 bases and J dropped 7; count of bases not matched to a gene: 8. Germline assignment: CDR1 SGHTA and CDR2 FQGNSA. The CDR3 consists of 15 residues. CDR3 sequence reads: CASSSQQGGTEKLFF. CDR3 bases: TGTGCCAGCAGCTCCCAACAGGGGGGGACTGAAAAACTGTTTTTT.

This clonotype was counted only a few times. The rearrangement uses TRBV19 and TRBJ2-3; either TRBD1 or TRBD2 may fit D (5 bases each). The length of the CDR3 is 17 residues. Per the germline V gene, CDR1 is LNHDA and CDR2 is SQIVND (reference sequence). V gave up 6 bases and J gave up 2 bases, with 21 bases separating them. CDR3 in amino acids: CASRWRGEGFTTDTQYF. Written as DNA, the CDR3 is TGTGCCAGTAGATGGAGAGGGGAAGGGTTTACCACAGATACGCAGTATTTT.

The CDR3 nucleotides are TGTGCCAGTAAGACAGGGTCTGGAAACACCATATATTTT. As protein: CASKTGSGNTIYF. This chain links TRBV6-6 with TRBJ1-3; the match to TRBD1 covers 7 bases. The CDR3 length is 13 residues. J was trimmed by 1 base and V by 9 bases; bases with no gene match: 3. CDR1 MNHNY and CDR2 SVGAGI come from the germline V gene (reference sequence).

The chain recombines TRBV6-6 with TRBJ1-4; D is perhaps TRBD1 (5 bases). The CDR3 extends over 18 amino acids. V was pared by 2 bases and J by 5 bases, with 21 bases between. Germline-derived CDR1 and CDR2 are MNHNY and SVGAGI (reference sequence). CDR3 sequence (DNA): TGTGCCAGCAGTTACGGGGGGAATTGGAGGAGAGGGAATGAAAAACTGTTTTTT. This encodes CASSYGGNWRRGNEKLFF.

This clonotype was picked up many times. The chain is built from TRBV6-5 and TRBJ2-3; D is perhaps TRBD2 (6 bases). The V and J ends lost 0 bases and 4 bases respectively, with 14 bases between them. There are 16 residues in the CDR3. Per the germline V gene, CDR1 is MNHEY and CDR2 is SVGAGI. CDR3 amino acids: CASSYSIAGIPDTQYF. CDR3 bases: TGTGCCAGCAGTTACTCTATTGCGGGGATCCCAGATACGCAGTATTTT.

This chain uses TRBV7-9 with TRBJ1-2; maybe TRBD1 (5 bases). The CDR3 has 14 residues. The germline CDR1 and CDR2 sequences are SEHNR and FQNEAQ (reference sequence). V shed 5 bases and J shed 7 bases, with 17 bases lying between them. The CDR3 sequence is CASSLGEAGVGYTF. CDR3 nucleotides: TGTGCCAGCAGCCTCGGAGAGGCGGGGGTTGGCTACACCTTC.